These T cell receptor beta chains were read from a single sample in a study of blood T cell repertoires in COVID-19. Here immunoSEQ multiplex PCR was the method, and the copy in TCRdb shows in-frame clones only, minus some. The data contain around 200,000 clones, 70% to 90% of them seen just once; the ten biggest clones take up approximately 9.8%. The sequenced sample consisted of peripheral blood. These receptors came from a woman older than 75 with acute or convalescent COVID-19. Both conserved end residues are part of each CDR3. A D gene is named only where the DNA matches it firmly. Only some rows state a clone size, as once, few, many or a class for expanded clones.

J | V | size | D | CDR3 | DNA
TRBJ2-5 | TRBV24-1 | . | TRBD2 | CATSEGSSGGLWETQYF | TGTGCCACCAGTGAAGGATCTAGCGGGGGGCTCTGGGAGACCCAGTACTTC
TRBJ2-7 | TRBV6-2/TRBV6-3 | . | TRBD2 | CASSKPASGSREQYF | TGTGCCAGCAGTAAGCCCGCGAGCGGGAGTCGCGAGCAGTACTTC
TRBJ1-2 | TRBV27 | . | . | CASSLGQGWYGYTF | TGTGCCAGCAGTTTAGGTCAGGGATGGTATGGCTACACCTTC
TRBJ1-6 | TRBV19 | . | . | CASSQRAQAGDSPLHF | TGTGCCAGTAGTCAGCGGGCGCAGGCCGGGGATTCACCCCTCCACTTT
TRBJ2-7 | TRBV3-1/TRBV3-2 | once | . | CASSHFSRSYEQYF | TGTGCCAGCAGCCATTTTAGCCGCTCCTACGAGCAGTACTTC
TRBJ2-1 | TRBV5-8 | . | TRBD1 | CASSGRGRSYNEQFF | TGTGCCAGCAGCGGCAGGGGGAGATCCTACAATGAGCAGTTCTTC
TRBJ1-4 | TRBV29-1 | . | . | CSVRPQLNEKLFF | TGCAGCGTCAGGCCTCAGCTTAATGAAAAACTGTTTTTT
TRBJ1-1 | TRBV10-3 | . | . | CAINRAGTQNTEAFF | TGTGCCATCAATCGAGCCGGGACACAGAACACTGAAGCTTTCTTT
TRBJ2-7 | TRBV11-2 | . | TRBD1 | CASSSRQGYYEQYF | TGTGCCAGCAGCTCTCGACAGGGTTATTACGAGCAGTACTTC
TRBJ2-6 | TRBV5-1 | once | . | CASSSQGIGANVLTF | TGCGCCAGCAGCTCACAGGGAATTGGGGCCAACGTCCTGACTTTC
TRBJ1-4 | TRBV7-8 | . | TRBD1 | CASSPRTGPNEKLFF | TGTGCCAGCAGCCCGAGGACAGGACCTAATGAAAAACTGTTTTTT